Each of the 11 T cell receptor beta chains below was sequenced from the same sample in a study of beta chain features in type 1 diabetes. General study findings and limits: Within each of all four CD4+ subsets, Type 1 diabetes patients had TCRB CDR3s that were moderately but significantly shorter.

Antigens for these TCRs are unknown. The investigators reverse transcribed all of the isolated RNA, so they sequenced expressed TCRB transcripts. Generated by immunoSEQ multiplex PCR, the TCRdb table keeps only in-frame clones and is missing some. The data contain about 640,000 clones, 9.5% to 15% of them seen just once; the ten biggest clones take up more than 0.095%. Sequencing was carried out using naive CD4+ T cells from blood. The source is a man aged 25 to 40 with type 1 diabetes.

CDR3 residues: CASSLVMRPDTQYF. For the CDR3, the DNA is TGTGCCAGCAGCTTAGTTATGCGGCCAGATACGCAGTATTTT. The chain uses TRBV7-2 and TRBJ2-3; D remains ambiguous. The germline CDR1 and CDR2 sequences are SGHTA and FQGNSA. V was clipped by 1 base and J by 4 bases, with 9 bases between them. This CDR3 contains 14 residues.

The chain recombines TRBV9 with TRBJ2-5; 10 positions match TRBD1. From germline, CDR1 is SGDLS and CDR2 YYNGEE. With 4 bases clipped from V and 6 bases from J, the junction kept 15 bases outside the gene matches. The CDR3 contains 17 residues. The CDR3 coding sequence is TGTGCCAGCAGCCCACGACAGGGGGCCACCCCGTTTAAGACCCAGTACTTC. Translating gives CASSPRQGATPFKTQYF.

This clone was detected only a few times. This chain connects TRBV6-5 to TRBJ1-4; possible D gene TRBD1, 5 bases. Trimming cost V 5 bases and J 3 bases, with 7 bases left between them. Germline CDR1 is MNHEY and CDR2 is SVGAGI. The CDR3 is 13 amino acids. The CDR3 sequence: CASSGAANEKLFF. The CDR3, as DNA: TGTGCCAGCAGTGGGGCAGCTAATGAAAAACTGTTTTTT.

The CDR3 protein is CASSRQAGGNTEAFF. CDR3 DNA: TGTGCCAGCAGCCGACAGGCAGGGGGTAACACTGAAGCTTTCTTT. The genes are TRBV7-2 and TRBJ1-1; 7 bases line up with TRBD1. J gave up 2 bases and V 5 bases, and 8 bases lay outside the gene matches. The CDR3 totals 15 residues. Germline assignment: CDR1 SGHTA and CDR2 FQGNSA.

The CDR3 region has the DNA TGCAGCGTAGGGACGGTGAACACTGAAGCTTTCTTT. This encodes CSVGTVNTEAFF. J is TRBJ1-1 and V is TRBV29-1, with D tentatively TRBD1 (5 bases). The CDR3 is 12 residues long. V was trimmed by 6 bases and J by 0 bases, leaving 8 bases between them. Germline V gives CDR1 SQVTM, CDR2 ANQGSEA.

Only a few counts were recorded for this clone. The chain joins TRBV7-2 to TRBJ1-1; TRBD1 is a possible D gene (5 bases). Germline CDR1 SGHTA, CDR2 FQGNSA. The CDR3 length is 15 residues. Deletions cut 4 bases from V and 6 bases from J, with 18 bases between. The CDR3 spells CASSSLARALAEAFF. The CDR3 DNA follows: TGTGCCAGCAGCTCCCTTGCCAGGGCTTTGGCTGAAGCTTTCTTT.

The gene calls are TRBV12-5 and TRBJ1-3, with a possible D match to TRBD1 (6 bases). Trimming took off 6 bases at V and 4 bases at J, with 16 bases between the two ends. The germline V gene has CDR1 LGHNT and CDR2 FRNRAP. CDR3 size: 15 residues. The CDR3 sequence: CASGMVDRTGNTIYF. As DNA, the CDR3 is TGTGCTAGTGGGATGGTTGACAGGACAGGAAACACCATATATTTT.

The CDR3, as DNA: TGTGCCAGCAGCGTAGAAACAGGGTACAATGAGCAGTTCTTC. Protein product: CASSVETGYNEQFF. The chain uses TRBV9 and TRBJ2-1, with D possibly matching TRBD1 (6 bases). CDR1 SGDLS and CDR2 YYNGEE come from the germline V gene. The germline V and J ends were trimmed by 0 bases and 4 bases, with 8 bases remaining between them. This CDR3 region has 14 residues. Full variable domain (remainder filled in from reference TRBV9 and TRBJ2-1): DSGVTQTPKHLITATGQRVTLRCSPRSGDLSVYWYQQSLDQGLQFLIQYYNGEERAKGNILERFSAQQFPDLHSELNLSSLELGDSALYFCASSVETGYNEQFFGPGTRLTVL.

This clone was counted between two and nine times. The chain recombines TRBV28 with TRBJ2-1; tentatively, D is TRBD1 (6 bases). The CDR3 is made up of 14 amino acids. Germline V lookup: CDR1 MDHEN, CDR2 SYDVKM. V was shortened by 6 bases and J by 1 base, with 10 bases between the two germline ends. The CDR3, as DNA: TGTGCCAGCAGCAGGGGTATTTCCTACAATGAGCAGTTCTTC. Protein: CASSRGISYNEQFF.

The rearrangement uses TRBV10-3 and TRBJ2-1, with 9 bases fitting TRBD2. This CDR3 is 15 amino acids long. CDR1 is ENHRY and CDR2 is SYGVKD in the germline V gene. The junction had 2 bases not matched to a gene; V was cut back by 0 bases and J by 5 bases. The CDR3 spells CAISESSGGNNEQFF. Here the CDR3 DNA reads TGTGCCATCAGTGAGTCCAGCGGGGGGAACAATGAGCAGTTCTTC.

This clone turned up a few times. The chain couples TRBV9 to TRBJ2-1; 7 nucleotides agree with TRBD2. Losses at the gene ends were 0 bases for V and 12 bases for J; bases not matched to a gene: 12. The CDR3 contains 15 residues. Germline V gene data show CDR1 as SGDLS and CDR2 as YYNGEE. CDR3 region: CASSVAPLPASGQFF. CDR3 sequence (DNA): TGTGCCAGCAGCGTAGCCCCTCTACCCGCTAGCGGGCAGTTCTTC.